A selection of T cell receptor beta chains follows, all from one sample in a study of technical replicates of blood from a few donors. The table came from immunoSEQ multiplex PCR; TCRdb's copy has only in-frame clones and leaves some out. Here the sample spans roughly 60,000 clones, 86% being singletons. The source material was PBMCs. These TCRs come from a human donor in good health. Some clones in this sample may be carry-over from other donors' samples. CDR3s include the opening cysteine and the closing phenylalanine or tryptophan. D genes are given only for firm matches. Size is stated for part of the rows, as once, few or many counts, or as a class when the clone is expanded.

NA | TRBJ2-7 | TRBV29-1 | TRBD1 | TGCAGCGTTGCACAGACAGGGGGCATTATATACGAGCAGTACTTC | CSVAQTGGIIYEQYF
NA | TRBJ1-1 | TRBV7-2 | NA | TGTGCCAGCAGCCGCGACATTTCCACTGAAGCTTTCTTT | CASSRDISTEAFF
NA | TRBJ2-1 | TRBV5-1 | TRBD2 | TGCGCCAGCAGGGGACTAGCGGGACTCTACAATGAGCAGTTCTTC | CASRGLAGLYNEQFF
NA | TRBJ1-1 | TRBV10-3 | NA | TGTGCCATCAGTGAGTCGACAAGGAACACTGAAGCTTTCTTT | CAISESTRNTEAFF
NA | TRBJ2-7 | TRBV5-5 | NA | TGTGCCAGCAGCTTGGGAGGTCCCCTGGGGAGCATTTACTTC | CASSLGGPLGSIYF
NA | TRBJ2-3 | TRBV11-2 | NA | TGTGCCAGCAGACCCGCTGGACACGCTAGCACAGATACGCAGTATTTT | CASRPAGHASTDTQYF
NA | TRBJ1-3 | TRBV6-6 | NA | TGTGCCAGCAGTTACTCTCGGACTGAAGGAAACACCATATATTTT | CASSYSRTEGNTIYF
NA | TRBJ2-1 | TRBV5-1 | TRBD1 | TGCGCCAGCAGCTTGACAGGGGGCTACAATGAGCAGTTCTTC | CASSLTGGYNEQFF
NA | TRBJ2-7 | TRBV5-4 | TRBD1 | TGTGCCAGCAGCCTGGAACAGGGGGGCGAGCAGTACTTC | CASSLEQGGEQYF
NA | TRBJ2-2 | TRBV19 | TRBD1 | TGTGCCACTGAGAGGGACAGATCAACCGGGGAGCTGTTTTTT | CATERDRSTGELFF
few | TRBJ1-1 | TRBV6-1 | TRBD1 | TGTGCCAGCAGCGGACAGGGGGCGGGAACTGAAGCTTTCTTT | CASSGQGAGTEAFF
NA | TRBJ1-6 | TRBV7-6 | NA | TGTGCCAGCAGCTTAGCGGAGAATTCACCCCTCCACTTT | CASSLAENSPLHF
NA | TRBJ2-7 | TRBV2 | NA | TGTGCCAGCAGTGAAGCGAGCAGGGTGGAGTACTTC | CASSEASRVEYF
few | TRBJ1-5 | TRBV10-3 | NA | TGTGCCATCAGGGAGGAGTTTAGCAATCAGCCCCAGCATTTT | CAIREEFSNQPQHF
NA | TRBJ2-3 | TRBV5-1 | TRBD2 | TGCGCCAGCAGCCCGGGCCCGGGACTAGCGGGGGGGCCAGATACGCAGTATTTT | CASSPGPGLAGGPDTQYF
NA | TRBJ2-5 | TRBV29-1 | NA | TGCAGCATCCTCCAGGGGCGCGGGGAGACCCAGTACTTC | CSILQGRGETQYF
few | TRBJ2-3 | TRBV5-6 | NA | TGTGCCAGCAGCTTGTTAATATCAGCGGCGATTAGCACAGATACGCAGTATTTT | CASSLLISAAISTDTQYF
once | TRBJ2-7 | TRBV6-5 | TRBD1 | TGTGCCAGCAGTTACTCGGGGACAGGGCCCAGCGAGCAGTACTTC | CASSYSGTGPSEQYF
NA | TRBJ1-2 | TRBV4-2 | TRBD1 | TGTGCCAGCAGTCAGGTCACACAGGGGGAAAAGGCCTATGGCTACACCTTC | CASSQVTQGEKAYGYTF
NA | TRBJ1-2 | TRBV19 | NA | TGTGCCAGTAGTATAGATTGGCGGGGGCCCTATGGCTACACCTTC | CASSIDWRGPYGYTF
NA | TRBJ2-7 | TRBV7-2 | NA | TGTGCCAGCTTAGGGACTCCCGACTACGAGCAGTACTTC | CASLGTPDYEQYF
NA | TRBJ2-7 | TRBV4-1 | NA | TGCGCCAGCAGCCACCTGGGGCAAGACGAGCAGTACTTC | CASSHLGQDEQYF
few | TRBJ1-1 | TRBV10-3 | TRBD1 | TGTGCCATCAGGAGGGGGGACAGGGACACTGAAGCTTTCTTT | CAIRRGDRDTEAFF
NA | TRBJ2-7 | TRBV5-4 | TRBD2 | TGTGCCAGCAGCTTGGGCGGGGGGTACTACGAGCAGTACTTC | CASSLGGGYYEQYF
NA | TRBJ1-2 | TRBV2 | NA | TGTGCCAGCAGTGGGTCGGGCTATGGCTACACCTTC | CASSGSGYGYTF
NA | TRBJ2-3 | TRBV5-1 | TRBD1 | TGCGCCAGCAGCTTCGGGACAGGTAGCACAGATACGCAGTATTTT | CASSFGTGSTDTQYF
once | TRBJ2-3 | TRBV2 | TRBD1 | TGTGCCAGCAGACCACGTCAGGGGGATCGAACAGATACGCAGTATTTT | CASRPRQGDRTDTQYF
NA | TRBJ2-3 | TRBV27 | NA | TGTGCCAGCAGACGTTCGGCGGCCCATTTGACGGATACGCAGTATTTT | CASRRSAAHLTDTQYF
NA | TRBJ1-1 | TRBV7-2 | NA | TGTGCCAGCAGCTTAGGGCAGGGCACTGAAGCTTTCTTT | CASSLGQGTEAFF
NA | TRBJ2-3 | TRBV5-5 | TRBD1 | TGTGCCAGCAGACAGACAGGGTCTACAGATACGCAGTATTTT | CASRQTGSTDTQYF
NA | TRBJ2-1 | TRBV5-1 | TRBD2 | TGCGCCAGCAGCCCCCCGGGACTAGCGGGAGGTGTCGGTGAGCAGTTCTTC | CASSPPGLAGGVGEQFF
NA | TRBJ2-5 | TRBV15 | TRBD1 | TGTGCCACCAGCAGAGATCCCTTGGACAGGGGGGTATACTTC | CATSRDPLDRGVYF
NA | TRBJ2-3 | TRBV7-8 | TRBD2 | TGTGCCAGCTTCCAACTACTAGCGGGAGACTCAGATACGCAGTATTTT | CASFQLLAGDSDTQYF
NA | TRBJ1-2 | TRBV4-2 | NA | TGTGCCAGCAGCCAAGATTGGACTGTTAACTATGGCTACACCTTC | CASSQDWTVNYGYTF
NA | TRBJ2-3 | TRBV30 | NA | TGTGCCTGGAGAGGTGTGACAGCGGGCGACCGCACAGATACGCAGTATTTT | CAWRGVTAGDRTDTQYF
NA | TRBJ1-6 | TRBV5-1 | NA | TGCGCCAGCAGCTTGGTGGGTGGAGGATCCTATAATTCACCCCTCCACTTT | CASSLVGGGSYNSPLHF
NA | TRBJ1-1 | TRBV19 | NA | TGTGCCAGTAGTATCACAGGGAGGAACACTGAAGCTTTCTTT | CASSITGRNTEAFF
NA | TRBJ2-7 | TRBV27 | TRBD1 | TGTGCCAGCATCTGCCGACCGGGACAGGGGGCGAAACTTTCCTACGAGCAGTACTTC | CASICRPGQGAKLSYEQYF
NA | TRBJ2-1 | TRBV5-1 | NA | TGCGCCAGCAGCTTGGAGGCGGGCCACAATGAGCAGTTCTTC | CASSLEAGHNEQFF
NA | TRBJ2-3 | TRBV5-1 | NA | TGCGCCAGCAGCTTGGGAGTAGGAGACCGCACAGATACGCAGTATTTT | CASSLGVGDRTDTQYF
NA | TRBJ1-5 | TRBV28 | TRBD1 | TGTGCCAGCAGTCTCCGGGACAGGAAAAATCAGCCCCAGCATTTT | CASSLRDRKNQPQHF
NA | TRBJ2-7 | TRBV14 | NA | TGTGCCAGCAGCCAAATCTCCCAGGGGAGTCGCGAGCAGTACTTC | CASSQISQGSREQYF
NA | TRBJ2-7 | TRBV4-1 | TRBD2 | TGCGCCAGCAGCCAAGATGGGGGTGGGAGGGACGAGCAGTACTTC | CASSQDGGGRDEQYF
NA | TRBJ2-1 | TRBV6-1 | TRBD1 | TGTGCCAGCAATCCCGGGACAGTTCACAATGAGCAGTTCTTC | CASNPGTVHNEQFF
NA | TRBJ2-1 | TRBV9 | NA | TGTGCCAGCAGCGTAGAGCGGAGCTTCTACAATGAGCAGTTCTTC | CASSVERSFYNEQFF
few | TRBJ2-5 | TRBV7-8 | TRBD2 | TGTGCCAGCAGCGGGGGGACTAGCGGACCCCAAGAGACCCAGTACTTC | CASSGGTSGPQETQYF
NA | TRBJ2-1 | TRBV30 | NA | TGTGCCTGGGGACTGGAGAGCTCCTACAATGAGCAGTTCTTC | CAWGLESSYNEQFF
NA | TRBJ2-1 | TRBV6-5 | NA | TGTGCCAGCAGTTACGCGCCAGGAAGGCAGGGTGAGCAGTTCTTC | CASSYAPGRQGEQFF
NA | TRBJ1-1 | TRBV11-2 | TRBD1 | TGTGCCAGCAGTCGGGACAGGAACACTGAAGCTTTCTTT | CASSRDRNTEAFF
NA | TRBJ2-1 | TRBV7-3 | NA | TGTGCCAGCAGCTTAAACAGAGACAATGAGCAGTTCTTC | CASSLNRDNEQFF
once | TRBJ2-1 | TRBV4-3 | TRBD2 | TGCGCCAGCAGCCAAGTACTAGCGGGGGGGATCTATGAGCAGTTCTTC | CASSQVLAGGIYEQFF
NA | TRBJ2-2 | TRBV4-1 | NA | TGCGCCAGCAGCACCGGAGAAGGTACCGGGGAGCTGTTTTTT | CASSTGEGTGELFF
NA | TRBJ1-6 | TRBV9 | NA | TGTGCCAGCAGCTTGACAGGAGATTCACCCCTCCACTTT | CASSLTGDSPLHF